This T cell receptor beta chain was sequenced during a study of untreated major depressive disorder. Study observations and caveats: CD4+ T cells from depressed patients used TRBV05-01 (Vbeta 5.1) more often than controls.

No current or lifetime mood disorder and depressive symptom score of 5 or less defined controls. As concerns this clone: As yet, its antigen is unknown.

The data were produced by immunoSEQ multiplex PCR, yet TCRdb's version contains in-frame clones alone and is incomplete. This sample carries tens of thousands of clones, roughly 91% of them seen once, and the ten largest clones take roughly 0.44%. The length of the CDR3 is 17 residues. The ends lost 6 bases at V and 3 bases at J; junction bases unmatched: 14. CDR1 and CDR2 (germline): KGHSH, LQKENI. The source is a woman between 35 and 50 years old in good health. Sequences were obtained from CD4+ T cells from PBMCs. The chain combines TRBV18 with TRBJ1-5; TRBD1 matches at 7 bases. The CDR3 DNA reads as TGTGCCAGCTCGCCCAACGTAGAGACAGGGTACAATCAGCCCCAGCATTTT. Its protein product is CASSPNVETGYNQPQHF.